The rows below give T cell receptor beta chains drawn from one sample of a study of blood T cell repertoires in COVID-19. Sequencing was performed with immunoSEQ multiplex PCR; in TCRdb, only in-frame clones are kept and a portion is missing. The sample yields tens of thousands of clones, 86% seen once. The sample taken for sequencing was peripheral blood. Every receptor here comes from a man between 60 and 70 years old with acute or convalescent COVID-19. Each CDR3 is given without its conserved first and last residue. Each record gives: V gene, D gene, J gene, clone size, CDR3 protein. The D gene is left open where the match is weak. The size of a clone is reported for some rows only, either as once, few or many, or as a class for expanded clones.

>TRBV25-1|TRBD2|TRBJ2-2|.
ASSLAGGSSGELF
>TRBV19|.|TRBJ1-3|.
ASSSAFGSSGNTIY
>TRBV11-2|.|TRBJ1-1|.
ASRPKRATEAF
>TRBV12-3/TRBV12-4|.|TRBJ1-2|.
ASTRRDGYT
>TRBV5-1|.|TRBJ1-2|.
ASSLDRRSYGYT
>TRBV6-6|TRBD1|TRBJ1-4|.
ASSSQGRYEKLF
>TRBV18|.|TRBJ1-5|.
ASSPNAQGWYSNQPQH
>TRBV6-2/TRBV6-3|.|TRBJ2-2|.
ASSYVLTGGELF
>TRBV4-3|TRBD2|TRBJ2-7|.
ASSQEFSGGPWEQY
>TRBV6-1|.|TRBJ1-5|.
ASSEGERQPQH
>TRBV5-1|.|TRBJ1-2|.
ASSLGHDANYGYT
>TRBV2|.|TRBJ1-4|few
ASSSARAQLF
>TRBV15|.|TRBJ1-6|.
ATSRVTSGHNSPLH
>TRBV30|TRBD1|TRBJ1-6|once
AWSEDRFSPLH
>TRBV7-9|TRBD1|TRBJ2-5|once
ASSIGQGSETQY
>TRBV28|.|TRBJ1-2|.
ASSPAGWGYGYT
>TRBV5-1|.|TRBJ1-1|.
ASSLRTGTPNTEAF
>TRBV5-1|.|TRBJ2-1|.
ASSSRTENEQF
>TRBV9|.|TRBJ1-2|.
ASSRDIVALDGYT
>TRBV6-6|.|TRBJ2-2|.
ASSLTLTRELF
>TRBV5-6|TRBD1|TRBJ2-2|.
ASSLVGQTANTGELF
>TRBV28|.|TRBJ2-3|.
ASSAPQGSTDTQY
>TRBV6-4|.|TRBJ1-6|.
ASSDQGSAGSPLH
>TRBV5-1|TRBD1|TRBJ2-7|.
ASSLLLGGGSSYEQY
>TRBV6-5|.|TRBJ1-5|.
ASSLTHEDNQPQH
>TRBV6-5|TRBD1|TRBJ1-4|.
ASSYPDRGRGEKLF
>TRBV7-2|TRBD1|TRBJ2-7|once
ASSFDRGFYEQY
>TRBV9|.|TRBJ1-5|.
ASSVTGTSNQPQH
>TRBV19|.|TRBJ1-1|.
ASKAAATNTEAF
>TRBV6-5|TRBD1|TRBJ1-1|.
ASSRQGEYTEAF
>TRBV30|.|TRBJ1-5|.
AWSVQEYQPQH
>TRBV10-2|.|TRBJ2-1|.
ASSDSGEYNEQF
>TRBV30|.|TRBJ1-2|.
AWWMNLSGYGYT
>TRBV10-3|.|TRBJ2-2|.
ATRGGGTNTGELF
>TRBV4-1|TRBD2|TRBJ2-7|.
ASSQVFVAGGILYEQY
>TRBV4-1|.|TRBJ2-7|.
ASSPTMTGTGSYEQY
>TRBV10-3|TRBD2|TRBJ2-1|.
AISEQSGLAGGNEQF
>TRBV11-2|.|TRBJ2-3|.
ASSIRDTSTDTQY
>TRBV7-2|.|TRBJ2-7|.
ASSLKSGRDEQY
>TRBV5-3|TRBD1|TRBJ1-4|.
ARIKSEDRGRREKLF
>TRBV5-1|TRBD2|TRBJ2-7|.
ASSFWASGVSGREQY
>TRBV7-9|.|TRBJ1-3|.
ASRPKHRVGNTIY
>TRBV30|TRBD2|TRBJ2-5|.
AWERERGETQY
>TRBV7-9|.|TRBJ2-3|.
AASGDTQY
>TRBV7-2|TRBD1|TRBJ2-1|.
ASSLAWAGQGSNEQF
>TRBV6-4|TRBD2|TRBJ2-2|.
ASSPGTSVTGELF
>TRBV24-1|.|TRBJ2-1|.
ATSDFLTGEQF
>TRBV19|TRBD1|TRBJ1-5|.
ASSVIQGTYNQPQH
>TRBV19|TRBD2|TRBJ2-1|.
ARASGGITYNEQF
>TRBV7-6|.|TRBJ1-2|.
ASSLAQGHGYT
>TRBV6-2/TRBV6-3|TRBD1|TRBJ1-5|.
ASSLGQGIQPQH
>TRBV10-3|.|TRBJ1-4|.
AIGEKGSNEKLF
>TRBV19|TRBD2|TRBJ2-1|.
ASRRLAGSSYNEQF
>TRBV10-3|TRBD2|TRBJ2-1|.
ATGSGGDNEQF
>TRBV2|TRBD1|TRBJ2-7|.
ASNRDRVAYEQY
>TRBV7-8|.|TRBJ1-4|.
ASSSRRGRPENEKLF